This T cell receptor (beta chain) was captured by sequencing in a study of sequential checkpoint blockade in melanoma. About the research overall: Patients were randomized 1:1 to nivolumab-then-ipilimumab or ipilimumab-then-nivolumab first-line.

Using immunoSEQ multiplex PCR, the repertoire was profiled, and TCRdb retains in-frame clones only, with some absent. Here the sample spans 26,000 or so clones, around 90% being singletons. Trimming took 7 bases from V and 6 from J; bases not matched to a gene: 5. Germline lookup yields CDR1 SGHTA and CDR2 FQGTGA. This CDR3 contains 13 residues. Treatment given: randomized to nivolumab then ipilimumab (arm A) or the reverse (arm B). Live CD3+CD8+ CD19− CD56− cells were sorted from PBMCs. The clonotype comes from a human donor with melanoma. This sample comprised CD8+ T cells sorted from blood (inferred from file names), obtained from a patient given nivolumab and ipilimumab in sequence. V is TRBV7-3 and J is TRBJ2-2; 7 bases map to TRBD1. CDR3 in amino acids: CASTFTGAGELFF. The CDR3 coding sequence is TGTGCCAGCACCTTTACAGGGGCCGGGGAGCTGTTTTTT. Drawing the rest from reference TRBV7-3 and TRBJ2-2, the complete variable domain is GAGVSQTPSNKVTEKGKYVELRCDPISGHTALYWYRQSLGQGPEFLIYFQGTGAADDSGLPNDRFFAVRPEGSVSTLKIQRTERGDSAVYLCASTFTGAGELFFGEGSRLTVL.